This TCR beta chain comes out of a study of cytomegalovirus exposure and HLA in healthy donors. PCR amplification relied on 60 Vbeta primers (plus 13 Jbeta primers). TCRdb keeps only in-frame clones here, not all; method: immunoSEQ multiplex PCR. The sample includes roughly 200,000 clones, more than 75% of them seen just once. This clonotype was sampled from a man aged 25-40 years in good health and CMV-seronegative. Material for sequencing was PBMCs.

CDR3 protein: CASSLTGTSGKSSYNEQFF. DNA of the CDR3: TGTGCCAGCAGCTTAACCGGGACTAGCGGAAAGAGCTCCTACAATGAGCAGTTCTTC. This chain joins TRBV28 and TRBJ2-1; TRBD2 agrees at 11 bases. The germline V gene encodes CDR1 MDHEN and CDR2 SYDVKM. With V trimmed by 6 bases and J by 0 bases, 13 bases remained unmatched. The CDR3 is made up of 19 amino acids.